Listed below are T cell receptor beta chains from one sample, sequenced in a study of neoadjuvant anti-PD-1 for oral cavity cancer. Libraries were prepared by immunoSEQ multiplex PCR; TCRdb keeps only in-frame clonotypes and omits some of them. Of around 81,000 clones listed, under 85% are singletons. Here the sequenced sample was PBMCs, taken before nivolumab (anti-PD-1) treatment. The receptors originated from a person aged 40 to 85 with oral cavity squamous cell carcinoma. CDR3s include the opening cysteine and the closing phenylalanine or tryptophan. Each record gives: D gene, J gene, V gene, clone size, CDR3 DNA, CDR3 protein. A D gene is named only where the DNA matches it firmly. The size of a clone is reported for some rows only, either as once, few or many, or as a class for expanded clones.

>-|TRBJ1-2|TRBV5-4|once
TGTGCCAGCAGCTTGGCTGCTCATATCGATGGCTACACCTTC
CASSLAAHIDGYTF
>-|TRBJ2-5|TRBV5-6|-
TGTGCCAGCAGCTCGGGAAAGGGACTCTCAGGGGAGACCCAGTACTTC
CASSSGKGLSGETQYF
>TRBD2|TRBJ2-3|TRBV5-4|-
TGTGCCAGCAAGACTAGCGGGAGAGCAGATACGCAGTATTTT
CASKTSGRADTQYF
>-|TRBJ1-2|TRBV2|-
TGTGCCAGCAGTGAAAGGACGGGGTCGAATGGCTACACCTTC
CASSERTGSNGYTF
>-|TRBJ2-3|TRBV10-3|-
TGTGCCACCCGAGGGGGTTTCACAGATACGCAGTATTTT
CATRGGFTDTQYF
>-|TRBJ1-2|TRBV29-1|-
TGCAGCGTTGAAGATTGGGAACAGGGTTTCAGAAGTTCGGGCTACACCTTC
CSVEDWEQGFRSSGYTF
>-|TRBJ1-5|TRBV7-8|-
TGTGCCAGCAGCCAAGGGTGGGGGGGCAATCAGCCCCAGCATTTT
CASSQGWGGNQPQHF
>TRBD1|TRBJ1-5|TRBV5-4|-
TGTGCCAGCAGCACGGACAGGTCGAATCAGCCCCAGCATTTT
CASSTDRSNQPQHF
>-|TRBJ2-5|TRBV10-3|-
TGTGCCATCAGTGAGTCCGCGGGGCTGGGAGAGACCCAGTACTTC
CAISESAGLGETQYF
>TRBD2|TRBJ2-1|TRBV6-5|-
TGTGCCAGCAGGACCACTAGCGGGAGGGCCTCTGAGCAGTTCTTC
CASRTTSGRASEQFF
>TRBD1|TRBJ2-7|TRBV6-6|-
TGTGCCAGCAGTCCTGGGACAGAAAACTACGAGCAGTACTTC
CASSPGTENYEQYF
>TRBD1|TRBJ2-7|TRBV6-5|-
TGTGCCAGCAGTCAGATGGGGACAGTCGGATACGAGCAGTACTTC
CASSQMGTVGYEQYF
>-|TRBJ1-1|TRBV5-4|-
TGTGCCAGCAGCTTGTTGGCAGGGGTTTACACTGAAGCTTTCTTT
CASSLLAGVYTEAFF
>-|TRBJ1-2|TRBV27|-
TGTGCCAGCAGCTTCGGTCGGATAGGCTATGGCTACACCTTC
CASSFGRIGYGYTF
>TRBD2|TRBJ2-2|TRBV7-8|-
TGTATGGGAGGGACGAACACCGGGGAGCTGTTTTTT
CMGGTNTGELFF
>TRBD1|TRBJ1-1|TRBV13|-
TGTGCCAGCAGCTTCGCACAGGGGAGCAGCCGATCAAGAGCTTTCTTT
CASSFAQGSSRSRAFF
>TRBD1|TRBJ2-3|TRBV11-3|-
TGTGCCAGCAGCCCCACCCGGGACAGGAGCACAGATACGCAGTATTTT
CASSPTRDRSTDTQYF
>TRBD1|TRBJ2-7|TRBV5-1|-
TGCGCCAGCAGCTCCGTCCAAGGGACAGGGGGCTACGAGCAGTACTTC
CASSSVQGTGGYEQYF
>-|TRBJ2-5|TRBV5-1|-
TGCGCCAGCAGCTTGGCTGTATCGGGGACCCAGTACTTC
CASSLAVSGTQYF
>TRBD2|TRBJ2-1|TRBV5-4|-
TGTGCCAGCAGCCGCTTAGCGGGGGACTCCTACAATGAGCAGTTCTTC
CASSRLAGDSYNEQFF
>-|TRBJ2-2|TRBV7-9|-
TGTGCCAGCAGCTTAGAGTTCGGGGGCCTGGCGTCCGGGGAGCTGTTTTTT
CASSLEFGGLASGELFF
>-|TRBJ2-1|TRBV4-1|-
TGCGCCAGCAGCCAAGTTAGGGCTAGCGAGGGTGATGAGCAGTTCTTC
CASSQVRASEGDEQFF
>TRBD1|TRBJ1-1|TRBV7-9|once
TGTGCCAGCAGCCTCGGGACAGGGCAGCGAGCTTTCTTT
CASSLGTGQRAFF
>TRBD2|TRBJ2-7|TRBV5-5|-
TGTGCCAGCAGCTTAGATACGGGGAGGGGGCAGTACTTC
CASSLDTGRGQYF
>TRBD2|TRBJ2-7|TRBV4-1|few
TGCGCCAGCAGCCGCCTATCTAGCGGGAGGGCCCACGAGCAGTACTTC
CASSRLSSGRAHEQYF
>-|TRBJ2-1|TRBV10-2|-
TGCGCCAGCAGTGAAACTCCTGACGCTGAGCAGTTCTTC
CASSETPDAEQFF
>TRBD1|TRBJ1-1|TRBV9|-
TGTGCCAGCAGCGTAGTAGGGACAGGGTCGGCTTTCTTT
CASSVVGTGSAFF
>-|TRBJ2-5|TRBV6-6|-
TGTGCCAGCAGTTACCCGCAAACAGGGAGGGAGACCCAGTACTTC
CASSYPQTGRETQYF
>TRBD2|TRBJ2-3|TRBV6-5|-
TGTGCCAGCAGTTACGAGAGGACTAGCGTCACAGATACGCAGTATTTT
CASSYERTSVTDTQYF
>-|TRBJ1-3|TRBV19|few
TGTGCCAGTACCTCCGGGGGCTCTGGAAACACCATATATTTT
CASTSGGSGNTIYF
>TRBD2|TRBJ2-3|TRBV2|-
TGTGCCAGCAGTGAACTAGCGGGTATAAGCACAGATACGCAGTATTTT
CASSELAGISTDTQYF
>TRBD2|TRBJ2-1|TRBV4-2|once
TGTGCCAGCAGCCTAAGGGGAGCGGGAGACTCCTACAATGAGCAGTTCTTC
CASSLRGAGDSYNEQFF
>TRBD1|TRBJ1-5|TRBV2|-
TGTGCCAGCAGTGACAGGGGGGTAGGCAATCAGCCCCAGCATTTT
CASSDRGVGNQPQHF
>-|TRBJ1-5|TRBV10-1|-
TGCGCCACCAGAGTCCCCCGAGGGTTTGCCAATCAGCCCCAGCATTTT
CATRVPRGFANQPQHF
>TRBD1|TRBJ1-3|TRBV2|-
TGTGCCAGCCAAAGGGACAGCTCTGGAAACACCATATATTTT
CASQRDSSGNTIYF
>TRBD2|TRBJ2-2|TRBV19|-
TGTGCCAGTAGGAGGAGTAGCGGGGACCCCTCGAACACCGGGGAGCTGTTTTTT
CASRRSSGDPSNTGELFF
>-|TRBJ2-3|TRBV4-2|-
TGTGCCAGCAGCCCTCTCGGGAGTGGAGGAACAGATACGCAGTATTTT
CASSPLGSGGTDTQYF
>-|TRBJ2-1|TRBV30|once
TGTGCCTGGAGTCCTGGACTGCACAATGAGCAGTTCTTC
CAWSPGLHNEQFF
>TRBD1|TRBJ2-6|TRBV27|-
TGTGCCAGCAGTTTAATAGGACAGGGGGCAGGGGGGGCCAACGTCCTGACTTTC
CASSLIGQGAGGANVLTF
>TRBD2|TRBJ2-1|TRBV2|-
TGTGCCAGCAGTGCGTTGGGACTAGCTCGAGATGAGCAGTTCTTC
CASSALGLARDEQFF
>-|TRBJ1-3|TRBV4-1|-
TGCGCCAGCAGCCGTGGGGGGGTTGGAAACACCATATATTTT
CASSRGGVGNTIYF
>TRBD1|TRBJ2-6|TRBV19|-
TGTGCCAGTAGTATGGGGACAGGGAGATCTGGGGCCAACGTCCTGACTTTC
CASSMGTGRSGANVLTF
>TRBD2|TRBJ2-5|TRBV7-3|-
TGTGCCAGCAGCTTAACAGCGGGGGAAGAGACCCAGTACTTC
CASSLTAGEETQYF
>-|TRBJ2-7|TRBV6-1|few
TGTGCCAGCAATACTCCCGACTACGAGCAGTACTTC
CASNTPDYEQYF
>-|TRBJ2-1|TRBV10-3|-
TGTGCCATCAGTCTATACAATGAGCAGTTCTTC
CAISLYNEQFF
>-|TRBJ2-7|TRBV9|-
TGTGCCAGCAGTCTCCACGACAGGACCTACGAGCAGTACTTC
CASSLHDRTYEQYF
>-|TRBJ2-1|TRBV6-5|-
TGTGCCAGCACTCGCCCCGGCGGAGACCAGTTCTTC
CASTRPGGDQFF
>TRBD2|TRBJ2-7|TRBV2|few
TGTGCCAGCAGTGATGGTAGGGGAGGGCCGACTAGCGGGAGTTTCTACGAGCAGTACTTC
CASSDGRGGPTSGSFYEQYF
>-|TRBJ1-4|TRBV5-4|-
TGTGCCAGCAGCTCGACAGCTAGCGAAAAACTGTTTTTT
CASSSTASEKLFF
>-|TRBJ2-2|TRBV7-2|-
TGTGCCAGCAGCGCTCCCCCCCTCGGCGGCGGGGAGCTGTTTTTT
CASSAPPLGGGELFF
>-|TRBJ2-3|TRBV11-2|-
TGTGCCAGCAGCCCAACGGGCAGCTCAGTCACAGATACGCAGTATTTT
CASSPTGSSVTDTQYF
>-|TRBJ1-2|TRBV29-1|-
TGCAGCGTTGGAGGGGGTGCAGGGGACCCCTTTGGCTACACCTTC
CSVGGGAGDPFGYTF
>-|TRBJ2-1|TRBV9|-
TGTGCCAGCAGCGTAACCAATTCGGATGAGCAGTTCTTC
CASSVTNSDEQFF